The 13 T cell receptor beta chains given below trace back to one sample, sequenced in a study of blood T cells in healthy people across ages. Sample-barcoded 5' priming and a J-beta primer mix drove a second PCR of about 7 to 11 cycles. TCRdb re-derived calls from the 5' RACE reads in MiXCR, one entry per CDR3 protein. The top ten clones hold 6.5% to 10% of a sample with about 1,400,000 distinct CDR3 sequences, around 42% of them seen once. The sequenced sample consisted of blood. The receptors originated from a woman under 30 in good health.

V is TRBV20-1 and J is TRBJ1-2, with a weak D call TRBD1 (5 bases). Germline CDR1 and CDR2: DFQATT and SNEGSKA (reference sequence). V was cut by 4 bases and J by 7 bases, with 22 bases left in between. The CDR3 is 15 residues long. As DNA, the CDR3 is TGCAGTGCTAATCCACCTCGTTCACAGGAGGCTGGCTACACCTTC. This codes for CSANPPRSQEAGYTF.

This clonotype was seen just once. The chain joins TRBV12-3 or TRBV12-4 to TRBJ2-1; weak D call: TRBD2 (7 bases). CDR3 size: 15 residues. Trimming removed 7 bases from V and 7 bases from J, with 20 bases in between. CDR3 amino acids: CASTLGGGVGNEQFF. CDR3 sequence (DNA): TGTGCCAGCACCCTTGGAGGGGGGGTGGGGAATGAGCAGTTCTTC.

This clonotype appeared a few times. The J gene is TRBJ2-1, the V gene TRBV11-2; 7 bases match TRBD2. The CDR3 is 18 amino acids. The germline V gene has CDR1 SGHAT and CDR2 FQNNGV. V trimming: 3 bases; J trimming: 5 bases; junction bases outside the gene matches: 16. CDR3 residues: CASSFNTFLREQNNEQFF. The CDR3 bases are TGTGCCAGCAGCTTCAATACCTTCTTGCGGGAGCAAAACAATGAGCAGTTCTTC.

The CDR3 coding sequence is TGCAGTGCTCTTTGGGGGGGGACTAACTATGGCTACACCTTC. Residues: CSALWGGTNYGYTF. J is TRBJ1-2 and V is TRBV20-1, with a possible D match to TRBD1 (5 bases). In germline, CDR1 is DFQATT, CDR2 SNEGSKA (reference sequence). The CDR3 loop spans 14 amino acids. Trimming pared 5 bases from V and 0 bases from J, leaving 13 bases between.

The J gene is TRBJ1-2, the V gene TRBV28; 7 positions match TRBD1. CDR1 is MDHEN, CDR2 SYDVKM, per germline. The length of the CDR3 is 15 residues. The junction had 7 bases not matched to a gene; V was cut back by 4 bases and J by 2 bases. The DNA for the CDR3 is TGTGCCAGCAGTTGGGGGGACAGAACGAACTATGGCTACACCTTC. Protein product: CASSWGDRTNYGYTF.

This clonotype was detected a few times. The V call is TRBV10-3, the J call TRBJ2-7; 9 nucleotides align to TRBD1. The CDR3 runs 15 residues. The germline gives CDR1 ENHRY, CDR2 SYGVKD. V lost 2 bases and J lost 2; bases outside the gene matches: 4. CDR3 amino acids: CAISETGQGAYEQYF. In DNA, the CDR3 is TGTGCCATCAGTGAGACGGGACAGGGCGCCTACGAGCAGTACTTC.

The chain joins TRBV6-5 to TRBJ1-4; D perhaps matches TRBD1 (6 bases). The CDR3 contains 14 residues. Between the trimmed V and J ends, which lost 5 bases and 8 bases, there was a span of 15 bases. Germline-derived CDR1 and CDR2 are MNHEY and SVGAGI. The CDR3 spells CASSPGTQTEKLFF. The DNA of the CDR3 is TGTGCCAGCAGTCCCGGGACACAGACGGAAAAACTGTTTTTT.

This chain joins TRBV6-1 and TRBJ2-5, with D possibly called TRBD1 or TRBD2 (6 bases each). The CDR3 sequence is 18 residues long. CDR1 is MNHNS, CDR2 SASEGT, per germline. Trimming took off 8 bases at V and 4 bases at J, with 29 bases between the two ends. The CDR3 spells CASGLKSKGGWDLETQYF. CDR3 sequence (DNA): TGTGCCAGCGGCCTGAAATCTAAGGGGGGCTGGGACCTAGAGACCCAGTACTTC.

This clonotype was seen a few times. The rearrangement joins TRBV28 to TRBJ1-6; TRBD1 is a possible D gene (5 bases). Between the trimmed V and J ends, which lost 5 bases and 4 bases, there was a span of 15 bases. Germline CDR1 reads MDHEN; CDR2 reads SYDVKM. The CDR3 is made up of 16 amino acids. The CDR3 is CASSPIQGGYNSPLHF. The CDR3 DNA sequence: TGTGCCAGCAGTCCGATCCAGGGAGGATATAATTCACCCCTCCACTTT.

This chain uses TRBV4-2 with TRBJ1-5; D is undetermined. This CDR3 contains 14 residues. The ends were cut back, 2 bases at V and 3 bases at J, with 8 bases in the middle. Germline loops: CDR1 LGHNA, CDR2 YNFKEQ. CDR3 residues: CASSQNTDNQPQHF. CDR3 in DNA: TGTGCCAGCAGCCAAAACACGGACAATCAGCCCCAGCATTTT.

As regards this clonotype: A clone one base away is much larger, so this may be a read error. This chain links TRBV20-1 with TRBJ2-5, with 8 bases that match TRBD2. Germline V gene lookup returns CDR1 DFQATT and CDR2 SNEGSKA (reference sequence). The junction had 11 bases not matched to a gene; V was cut back by 0 bases and J by 11 bases. This CDR3 is 14 amino acids long. CDR3 sequence reads: CSARDAGLVDGQYF. The CDR3 region has the DNA TGCAGTGCTAGAGATGCGGGACTAGTAGACGGGCAGTACTTC.

The chain links TRBV7-8 to TRBJ2-3, with D possibly being TRBD1 or TRBD2 (5 bases each). Trimming pared 7 bases from V and 0 bases from J, leaving 11 bases between. Germline loops: CDR1 SGHVS, CDR2 FQNEAQ. CDR3 size: 14 residues. As DNA, the CDR3 is TGTGCCAGCACAATCGGGGCTAGCACAGATACGCAGTATTTT. Translation: CASTIGASTDTQYF.

This clonotype was seen only once. This sequence joins TRBV20-1 and TRBJ2-5; 12 bases line up with TRBD2. The V segment lost 3 bases and the J segment 0 bases; nucleotides outside the gene matches: 20. The CDR3 is 21 residues long. The germline V gene has CDR1 DFQATT and CDR2 SNEGSKA (reference sequence). The CDR3, as DNA: TGCAGTGCTAGGAGGGGGATAATCAGGACTAGCGGGGCACTAGACCAAGAGACCCAGTACTTC. It is translated as CSARRGIIRTSGALDQETQYF.